These T cell receptor beta chains were read from a single sample in a study of T-cell memory formation after mild COVID-19. MiXCR was run by TCRdb on the 5' RACE reads, yielding one entry per CDR3 protein. The data show hundreds of thousands of distinct CDR3 sequences, 20% to 25% seen once. The specimen sequenced was PBMCs or a T cell subset sorted from them (not recorded which). Receptor source: a man aged 18 to 29 who had mild COVID-19 (a few samples of this study predate the infection). Cell type and time point are not known. Each CDR3 is given without its conserved first and last residue. Each record gives: V gene, CDR3 protein.

V: TRBV10-3; CDR3: ATQSHEKQETQY
V: TRBV28; CDR3: ASSFLRPRLGHTQY
V: TRBV3-1; CDR3: ASSRRDSGNQPQH
V: TRBV6-2/TRBV6-3; CDR3: ASSQQGSSNYGYT
V: TRBV10-3; CDR3: AIRGTGAYEQY
V: TRBV6-5; CDR3: ATSGTESSGNTIY
V: TRBV5-1; CDR3: ASRLRSGANVLT
V: TRBV4-1; CDR3: ASSQVAGRAF
V: TRBV7-8; CDR3: ASSPRKLNTEAF
V: TRBV20-1; CDR3: SARLRSLTPGQF
V: TRBV4-3; CDR3: ASSQDLGNIQY
V: TRBV5-6; CDR3: ASIELTYNEQF
V: TRBV7-9; CDR3: ASSLGVGLYEQY
V: TRBV6-5; CDR3: ASSYFGGTSTDTQY
V: TRBV28; CDR3: ASRTAASSTDTQY
V: TRBV7-9; CDR3: ASSPPGTIYEQY
V: TRBV3-1; CDR3: ASSQTGRGGLETQY
V: TRBV7-6; CDR3: ASSLGQQKDTQY
V: TRBV7-6; CDR3: ASSLVVGPGELF
V: TRBV20-1; CDR3: SAARDRVNSPIH
V: TRBV7-3; CDR3: ASSPGGFGGTDTQY
V: TRBV5-1; CDR3: ASSLLGLSYEQY
V: TRBV18; CDR3: ASSPLAGGLYEQY
V: TRBV11-2; CDR3: ASIEGDRSSPY
V: TRBV27; CDR3: ASSLSPVSWGLGEKLF
V: TRBV12-3/TRBV12-4; CDR3: ASSLGAGGTYGYT
V: TRBV5-1; CDR3: ASSFTEAKNIQY
V: TRBV29-1; CDR3: SAGDRAGNTIY
V: TRBV7-7; CDR3: ASSSQTGGDTQY
V: TRBV5-1; CDR3: ASSLDGTGGTDTQY
V: TRBV7-6; CDR3: ASSLGGLRGEQY
V: TRBV24-1; CDR3: ATRGTFDGGQY
V: TRBV7-7; CDR3: ASSLSEINEQF
V: TRBV3-1; CDR3: ASSQGTGGSPLH
V: TRBV11-2; CDR3: ASSFGARGRETQY
V: TRBV5-6; CDR3: ASSLGPPQGDTQY
V: TRBV6-6; CDR3: ASNLLRGSTYEQY
V: TRBV3-1; CDR3: ASSQGGGHQPQH
V: TRBV1; CDR3: TSSQVSGLAYNEQF
V: TRBV4-3; CDR3: ASSQGSGNSRTDTQY
V: TRBV5-4; CDR3: ASSKGDSRGDNEQF
V: TRBV28; CDR3: ASSFPNTGELF
V: TRBV20-1; CDR3: SATPKLSYEQY
V: TRBV11-2; CDR3: ASSLSLWPAATNEKLF
V: TRBV7-9; CDR3: ASSVGGRTTMNTEAF
V: TRBV5-1; CDR3: ASSFWTGDPYEQY
V: TRBV3-1; CDR3: ASSQDPGPRNTIY
V: TRBV28; CDR3: ASSTPPGTSGTMGYNEQF
V: TRBV28; CDR3: ATRGPTYDQY
V: TRBV20-1; CDR3: SAPDRVAGELF
V: TRBV6-1; CDR3: ASSDHGGLWSSPLH
V: TRBV4-3; CDR3: ASSQESLAGGNEQF
V: TRBV28; CDR3: ASSPGGGTNYGYT
V: TRBV6-5; CDR3: ASSYSSGTGANYGYT
V: TRBV7-8; CDR3: ASSQDRRRSPLH
V: TRBV5-1; CDR3: ASSTGQGLPYEQY